Listed here are 19 T cell receptor beta chains from one sample, sequenced in a study of blood T cell repertoires in COVID-19. Sequencing was performed with immunoSEQ multiplex PCR; in TCRdb, only in-frame clones are kept and a portion is missing. The data show approximately 300,000 clones, about nine tenths seen once. The sequencing sample was made of PBMCs or T cells enriched from blood (not recorded which). All receptors come from a man aged 60 to 75 who had recovered from COVID-19.

This rearrangement joins TRBV10-1 to TRBJ2-1; possibly TRBD2 for D (5 bases). There are 15 residues in the CDR3. Germline values: CDR1 WNHNN, CDR2 SYGVQD (reference sequence). Trimming cost V 6 bases and J 1 base, with 13 bases left between them. In DNA form, the CDR3 reads TGCGCCAGCAGCGCCACCCGGGGATCCTACAATGAGCAGTTCTTC. Protein: CASSATRGSYNEQFF.

The chain is built from TRBV5-4 and TRBJ1-6; TRBD1 agrees at 11 bases. V trimming: 4 bases; J trimming: 8 bases; junction bases outside the gene matches: 8. The CDR3 has 16 amino acids. The germline gives CDR1 SGHNT, CDR2 YYREEE (reference sequence). The DNA for the CDR3 is TGTGCCAGCAGCCCAGAAGGACAGGGGGCGTATTCACCCCTCCACTTT. Encoded protein: CASSPEGQGAYSPLHF. The whole variable domain, filled in from reference TRBV5-4 and TRBJ1-6, reads ETGVTQSPTHLIKTRGQQVTLRCSSQSGHNTVSWYQQALGQGPQFIFQYYREEENGRGNFPPRFSGLQFPNYSSELNVNALELDDSALYLCASSPEGQGAYSPLHFGNGTRLTVT.

For the CDR3, the DNA is TGTGCCAGCAGTGAACCGGGACTGGGAATCAATGAGCAGTTCTTC. Its protein is CASSEPGLGINEQFF. The V gene is TRBV6-1, the J gene TRBJ2-1, with D tentatively TRBD2 (6 bases). CDR1 is MNHNS, CDR2 SASEGT, per germline. The CDR3 spans 15 residues. V shed 2 bases and J shed 6 bases, with 14 bases lying between them.

The chain carries TRBV11-2 and TRBJ2-1; TRBD2 aligns across 9 bases. The CDR3 contains 15 residues. V trimming: 1 base; J trimming: 9 bases; junction bases outside the gene matches: 7. The germline gives CDR1 SGHAT, CDR2 FQNNGV. For the CDR3, the DNA is TGTGCCAGCAGCTTAGGAAATGCAGCGGGGGGTGAGCAGTTCTTC. This translates into CASSLGNAAGGEQFF.

This clone came up a few times. Other DNA sequences in this sample translate to the same CDR3. The chain combines TRBV10-1 with TRBJ2-7; no clear D. Germline CDR1 WNHNN, CDR2 SYGVQD (reference sequence). Deletions cut 2 bases from V and 4 bases from J, with 6 bases between. The CDR3 totals 12 residues. CDR3 region: CASSEPGYEQYF. The CDR3 DNA reads as TGCGCCAGCAGTGAGCCCGGGTACGAGCAGTACTTC.

The chain recombines TRBV10-3 with TRBJ2-1; 7 nucleotides match TRBD1. V lost 11 bases, J lost 3 bases, and 7 bases stayed unmatched. There are 13 residues in the CDR3. Germline assignment: CDR1 ENHRY and CDR2 SYGVKD. CDR3 coding DNA: TGTGCCGCTACAGGGGATATCTACAATGAGCAGTTCTTC. Protein: CAATGDIYNEQFF.

V and J are TRBV2 and TRBJ2-4, with 11 bases aligning to TRBD2. The ends lost 5 bases at V and 7 bases at J; junction bases unmatched: 10. Germline V gene data show CDR1 as SNHLY and CDR2 as FYNNEI. This CDR3 spans 16 amino acids. This CDR3 reads CASSYYIAGGVNIQYF. The CDR3, as DNA: TGTGCCAGCAGTTACTACATAGCGGGAGGGGTGAACATTCAGTACTTC.

This clone was observed a few times. CDR3 coding DNA: TGTGCCAGCAGCGTAGGGGGCACAAACACCGGGGAGCTGTTTTTT. Encoded protein: CASSVGGTNTGELFF. V and J are TRBV9 and TRBJ2-2; a possible D gene is TRBD1 (5 bases). The V gene's germline CDR1 is SGDLS and CDR2 YYNGEE. V gave up 0 bases and J gave up 2 bases, with 8 bases separating them. The CDR3 extends over 15 amino acids. Complete variable domain (other parts from reference TRBV9 and TRBJ2-2): DSGVTQTPKHLITATGQRVTLRCSPRSGDLSVYWYQQSLDQGLQFLIQYYNGEERAKGNILERFSAQQFPDLHSELNLSSLELGDSALYFCASSVGGTNTGELFFGEGSRLTVL.

The chain links TRBV13 to TRBJ2-7, with 7 bases matching TRBD1. Germline trimming cut 3 bases from V and 2 bases from J; bases unmatched to any gene: 13. Germline CDR1 and CDR2: PRHDT and FYEKMQ (reference sequence). The CDR3 spans 17 residues. DNA for the CDR3: TGTGCCAGCAGCTTGTTGGGGACGGGACAGACTCCCTACGAGCAGTACTTC. It encodes CASSLLGTGQTPYEQYF.

CDR3 residues: CASVRGTGGNIQYF. CDR3 coding DNA: TGTGCCAGCGTTCGTGGGACAGGAGGAAACATTCAGTACTTC. The genes are TRBV28 and TRBJ2-4; 8 bases fit TRBD1. The CDR3 extends over 14 amino acids. With V trimmed by 8 bases and J by 6 bases, 9 bases remained unmatched. Germline CDR1 and CDR2: MDHEN and SYDVKM.

V gene TRBV19 combines with J gene TRBJ1-2; TRBD1 matches at 10 bases. The CDR3 is 15 residues long. Per germline, CDR1 LNHDA and CDR2 SQIVND (reference sequence). The V and J ends lost 3 bases and 7 bases, in that order; junction bases with no gene match: 8. This chain's CDR3 is CASSISTGGLAGYTF. CDR3 in DNA: TGTGCCAGTAGTATTTCGACAGGGGGCTTGGCTGGCTACACCTTC.

The chain uses TRBV27 and TRBJ2-5; TRBD2 matches 11 bases. V trimming: 2 bases; J trimming: 1 base; junction bases outside the gene matches: 3. This CDR3 spans 16 amino acids. Germline V gives CDR1 MNHEY, CDR2 SMNVEV (reference sequence). In DNA form, the CDR3 reads TGTGCCAGCAGTTTAGGGCTAGCGGGAGGCCAAGAGACCCAGTACTTC. Amino acid sequence: CASSLGLAGGQETQYF.

V is TRBV28 and J is TRBJ1-5; a possible D gene is TRBD1 (5 bases). The V gene's germline CDR1 is MDHEN and CDR2 SYDVKM. The CDR3 is made up of 13 amino acids. Trimming removed 6 bases at V and 5 bases at J, with 11 bases between. DNA for the CDR3: TGTGCCAGCAGAATAGACAGTTATCAGCCCCAGCATTTT. Protein: CASRIDSYQPQHF.

The rearrangement links TRBV29-1 to TRBJ2-7; possibly TRBD2 for D (6 bases). The germline gives CDR1 SQVTM, CDR2 ANQGSEA. The CDR3 is made up of 14 amino acids. The V and J ends lost 3 bases and 0 bases respectively, with 12 bases between them. The CDR3, as DNA: TGCAGCGTTGATGGAGGGAGTAGCTCCTACGAGCAGTACTTC. Translating gives CSVDGGSSSYEQYF.

This chain links TRBV3-1 (or the pseudogene TRBV3-2) with TRBJ1-4; D may be TRBD1 (6 bases). Germline V gene data show CDR1 as LGHDT and CDR2 as YNNKEL (reference sequence). V shed 3 bases and J shed 8 bases, with 13 bases lying between them. This CDR3 is 14 amino acids long. CDR3 DNA sequence: TGTGCCAGCAGCCAGCGGGGGGCAGGGGAAAAACTGTTTTTT. It encodes CASSQRGAGEKLFF.

The CDR3 spells CASSSQGAGANVLTF. The CDR3 nucleotides read TGTGCCAGCAGCTCGCAGGGGGCCGGGGCCAACGTCCTGACTTTC. This sequence joins TRBV9 and TRBJ2-6; 8 bases align to TRBD1. Germline CDR1 reads SGDLS; CDR2 reads YYNGEE. The CDR3 is made up of 15 amino acids. Trimming cost V 4 bases and J 4 bases; bases outside gene matches: 4.

The rearrangement links TRBV7-2 to TRBJ1-4; the D is unclear. V was clipped by 5 bases and J by 6 bases, with 10 bases between them. This CDR3 is built from 13 residues. Germline CDR1 SGHTA, CDR2 FQGNSA. CDR3 region: CASSGPRDEKLFF. The CDR3 DNA reads TGTGCCAGCAGCGGCCCCCGGGATGAAAAACTGTTTTTT.

This clone was seen only once. V usage is TRBV6-1 and J usage is TRBJ1-5, with no clear D. V shed 1 base and J shed 5 bases, with 9 bases lying between them. The CDR3 sequence is 14 residues long. The germline CDR1 and CDR2 sequences are MNHNS and SASEGT. The CDR3 loop reads CASSEVSTYQPQHF. Written as DNA, the CDR3 is TGTGCCAGCAGTGAAGTGTCCACTTATCAGCCCCAGCATTTT.

This clone was counted only a few times. This chain uses TRBV29-1 with TRBJ2-7; D possibly corresponds to TRBD2 (6 bases). V was trimmed by 3 bases and J by 4 bases, leaving 22 bases between them. This CDR3 comprises 16 residues. CDR1 is SQVTM and CDR2 is ANQGSEA in the germline V gene. The CDR3 DNA reads as TGCAGCGTTGAGTCTCTGGCTGGAGGGCGGGATTACGAGCAGTACTTC. This gives the protein CSVESLAGGRDYEQYF.